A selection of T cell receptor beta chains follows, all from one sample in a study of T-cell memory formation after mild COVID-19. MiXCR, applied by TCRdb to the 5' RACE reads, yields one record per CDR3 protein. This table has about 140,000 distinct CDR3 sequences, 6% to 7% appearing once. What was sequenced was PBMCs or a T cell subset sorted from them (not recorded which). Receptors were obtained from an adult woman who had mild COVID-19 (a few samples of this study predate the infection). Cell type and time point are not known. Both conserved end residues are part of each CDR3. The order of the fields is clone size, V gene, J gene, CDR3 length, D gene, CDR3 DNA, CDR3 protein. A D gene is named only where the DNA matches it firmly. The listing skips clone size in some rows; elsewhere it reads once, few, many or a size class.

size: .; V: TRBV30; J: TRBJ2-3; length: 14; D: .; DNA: TGTGCCTGGAGTGTAGCGGCACTCACAGATACGCAGTATTTT; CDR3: CAWSVAALTDTQYF
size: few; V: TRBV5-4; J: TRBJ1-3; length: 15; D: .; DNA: TGTGCCAGCAGCTTGGGCGCGACACCTGGGAACACCATATATTTT; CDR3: CASSLGATPGNTIYF
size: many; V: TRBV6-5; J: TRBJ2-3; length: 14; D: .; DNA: TGTGCCAGCAGGGTCGCAGGGTTGGTAGGAACGCAGTATTTT; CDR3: CASRVAGLVGTQYF
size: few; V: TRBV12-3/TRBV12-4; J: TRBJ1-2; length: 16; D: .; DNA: TGTGCCAGCAGTGACTCACAGGGCCGCTTTAACTATGGCTACACCTTC; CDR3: CASSDSQGRFNYGYTF
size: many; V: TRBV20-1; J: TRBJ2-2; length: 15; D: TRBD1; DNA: TGCAGTGCTCAGAGGGACAGAGGGGACACCGGGGAGCTGTTTTTT; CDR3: CSAQRDRGDTGELFF
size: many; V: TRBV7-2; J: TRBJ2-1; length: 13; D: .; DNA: TGTGCCAGCAGCCCCGGCTCATACAATGAGCAGTTCTTC; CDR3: CASSPGSYNEQFF
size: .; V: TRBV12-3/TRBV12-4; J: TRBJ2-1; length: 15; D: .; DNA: TGTGCCAGCAGTTTAGAAGGCGTGGGGAGTAATGAGCAGTTCTTC; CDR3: CASSLEGVGSNEQFF
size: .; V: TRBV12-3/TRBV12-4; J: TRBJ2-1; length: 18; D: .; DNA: TGTGCCAGCAGTTTAGCGGTCCCCCGGTACGGGAGTGGCAATGAGCAGTTCTTC; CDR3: CASSLAVPRYGSGNEQFF
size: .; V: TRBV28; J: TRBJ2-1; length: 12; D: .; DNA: TGTGCCAGCTGCATTTCATACAATGAGCAGTTCTTC; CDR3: CASCISYNEQFF
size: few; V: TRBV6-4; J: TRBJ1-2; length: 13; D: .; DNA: TGTGCCAGCAGCCTAACAGTGGAATATGGCTACACCTTC; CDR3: CASSLTVEYGYTF
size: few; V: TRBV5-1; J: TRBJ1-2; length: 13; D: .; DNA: TGCGCCAGCAGTGGCAGGGATAACTATGGCTACACCTTC; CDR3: CASSGRDNYGYTF
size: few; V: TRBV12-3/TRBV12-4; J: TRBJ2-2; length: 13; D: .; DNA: TGTGCCAGCAGTCTGGGGTACACCGGGGAGCTGTTTTTT; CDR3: CASSLGYTGELFF
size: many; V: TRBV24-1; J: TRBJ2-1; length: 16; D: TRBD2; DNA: TGTGCCACCAGTGATTCCGGGACTAGCGGTTACAATGAGCAGTTCTTC; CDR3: CATSDSGTSGYNEQFF
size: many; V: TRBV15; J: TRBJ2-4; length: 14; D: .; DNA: TGTGCCACCAGCGACGGGGGCCCCAAAAACATTCAGTACTTC; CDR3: CATSDGGPKNIQYF
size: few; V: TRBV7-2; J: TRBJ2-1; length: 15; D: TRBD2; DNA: TGTGCCAGCAGCTTGACTAGCGGGATCTACAATGAGCAGTTCTTC; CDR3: CASSLTSGIYNEQFF
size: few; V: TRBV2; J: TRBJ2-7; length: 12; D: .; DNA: TGTGCCAGCATTGCACAAGTCTACGAGCAGTACTTC; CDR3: CASIAQVYEQYF
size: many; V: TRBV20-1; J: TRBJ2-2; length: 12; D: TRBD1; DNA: TGCAGTGCCGAGGGGGCCACCGGGGAGCTGTTTTTT; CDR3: CSAEGATGELFF
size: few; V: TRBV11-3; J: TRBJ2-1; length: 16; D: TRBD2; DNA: TGTGCCAGCAGCTTATGGACGGGAGGGCCGAAAAATGAGCAGTTCTTC; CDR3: CASSLWTGGPKNEQFF
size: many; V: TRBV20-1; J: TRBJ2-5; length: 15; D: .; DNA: TGCAGTGTTAGACCCGGACTACCCTTCCAAGAGACCCAGTACTTC; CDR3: CSVRPGLPFQETQYF
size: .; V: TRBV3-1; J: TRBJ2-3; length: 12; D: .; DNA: TGTGCCAGCAGCCAAGGTTTGGATACGCAGTATTTT; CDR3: CASSQGLDTQYF
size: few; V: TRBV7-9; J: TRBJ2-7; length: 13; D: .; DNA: TGTGCCAGCAGCCTAGGCGCGCGTGGTGAGCAGTACTTC; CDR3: CASSLGARGEQYF
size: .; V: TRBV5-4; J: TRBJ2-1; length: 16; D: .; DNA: TGTGCCAGCAGACATCCAGGATCTCAGGGGCACAATGAGCAGTTCTTC; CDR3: CASRHPGSQGHNEQFF
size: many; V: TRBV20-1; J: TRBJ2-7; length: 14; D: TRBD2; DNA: TGCAGTGCTAGAGATACGGGGGGGCCGGGAGAGCAGTACTTC; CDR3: CSARDTGGPGEQYF
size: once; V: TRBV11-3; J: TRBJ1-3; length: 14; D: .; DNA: TGTGCCAGCAGCTTAGACCCAGCCGGGGGCACCATATATTTT; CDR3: CASSLDPAGGTIYF
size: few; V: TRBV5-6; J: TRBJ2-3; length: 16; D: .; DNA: TGTGCCAGCAGCTTGGTGTGGGGCTCGAACACAGATACGCAGTATTTT; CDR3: CASSLVWGSNTDTQYF
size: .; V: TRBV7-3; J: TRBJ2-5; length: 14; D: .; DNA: TGTGCCAGCAGCTTAAGTCCGGTCCAAGAGACCCAGTACTTC; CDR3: CASSLSPVQETQYF
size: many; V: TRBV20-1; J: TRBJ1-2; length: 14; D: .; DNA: TGCAGTGCTACCCCACAGGGATCGGGCTATGGCTACACCTTC; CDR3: CSATPQGSGYGYTF
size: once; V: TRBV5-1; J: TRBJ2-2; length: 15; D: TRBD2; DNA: TGCGCCAGCAGCCTAGGACTCGGGGGGTCCGGGGAGCTGTTTTTT; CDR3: CASSLGLGGSGELFF
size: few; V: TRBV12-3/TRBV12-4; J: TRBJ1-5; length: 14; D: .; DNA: TGTGCCAGCAGTTGGGGGGCAGGGGCTCAGCCCCAGCATTTT; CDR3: CASSWGAGAQPQHF
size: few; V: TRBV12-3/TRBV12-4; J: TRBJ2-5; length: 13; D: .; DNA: TGTGCCAGCAGTTTAGTAAGAGGGGAGACCCAGTACTTC; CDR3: CASSLVRGETQYF
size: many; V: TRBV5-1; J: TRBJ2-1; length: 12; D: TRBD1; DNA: TGCGCCAGCAGCTTTACAGGGGTTGAGCAGTTCTTC; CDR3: CASSFTGVEQFF
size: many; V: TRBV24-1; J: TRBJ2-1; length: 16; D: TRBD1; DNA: TGTGCCACCAGTGACCCCAGGGGACAGGGGGCGGCAAGGCAGTTCTTC; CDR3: CATSDPRGQGAARQFF
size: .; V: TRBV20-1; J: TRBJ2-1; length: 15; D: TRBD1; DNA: TGCAGTGCTAGAGGAGTCAGGGGGCGGGGCAATGAGCAGTTCTTC; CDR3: CSARGVRGRGNEQFF
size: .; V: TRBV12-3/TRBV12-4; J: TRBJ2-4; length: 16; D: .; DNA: TGTGCCAGCAGTTTGTGGAGCACCTCTACCAAAAACATTCAGTACTTC; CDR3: CASSLWSTSTKNIQYF
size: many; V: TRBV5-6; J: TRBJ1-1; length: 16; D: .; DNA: TGTGCCAGCAGCTCGGGGACACCTCTCATGAACACTGAAGCTTTCTTT; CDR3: CASSSGTPLMNTEAFF
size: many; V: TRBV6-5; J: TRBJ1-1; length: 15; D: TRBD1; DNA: TGTGCCAGCGGAAAGGGACAGAGCATGAACACTGAAGCTTTCTTT; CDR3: CASGKGQSMNTEAFF
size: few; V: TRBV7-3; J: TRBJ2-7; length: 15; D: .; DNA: TGTGCCAGCAGCCTAAATCCGGACTACTCCACCGAGCAGTACTTC; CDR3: CASSLNPDYSTEQYF
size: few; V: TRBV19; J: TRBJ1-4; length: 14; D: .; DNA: TGTGCCAGTAGTATGGGTCGTGGGAATGAAAAACTGTTTTTT; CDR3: CASSMGRGNEKLFF
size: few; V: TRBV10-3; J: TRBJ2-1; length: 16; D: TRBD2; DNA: TGTGCCATCAGAGCCGGGACTAGCAGGTCGAACAATGAGCAGTTCTTC; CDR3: CAIRAGTSRSNNEQFF
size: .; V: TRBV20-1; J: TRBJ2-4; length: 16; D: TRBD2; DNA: TGCAGTGCTAGTTTCGAGGCTAGCGGAGCCAAAAACATTCAGTACTTC; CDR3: CSASFEASGAKNIQYF
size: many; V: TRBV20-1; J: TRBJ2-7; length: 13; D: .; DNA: TGCAGTGCTAGAGCAGGGAAGATCTACGAGCAGTACTTC; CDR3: CSARAGKIYEQYF
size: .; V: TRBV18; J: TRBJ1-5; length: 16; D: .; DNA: TGTGCCAGCTCACCAATCGGGGGAGGGAGCAATCAGCCCCAGCATTTT; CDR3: CASSPIGGGSNQPQHF
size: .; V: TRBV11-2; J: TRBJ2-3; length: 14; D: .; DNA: TGTGCCAGCAGTTTCCGAGGGCGCGCGGATACGCAGTATTTT; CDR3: CASSFRGRADTQYF
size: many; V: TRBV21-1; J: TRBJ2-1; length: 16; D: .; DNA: TGTGCCAGCAGCATAATAGCGGGAAAATCCTACAATGAGCAGTTCTTC; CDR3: CASSIIAGKSYNEQFF
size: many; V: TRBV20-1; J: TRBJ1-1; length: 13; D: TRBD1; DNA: TGCAGTGCTAGAACAGGGGGCAGAACTGAAGCTTTCTTT; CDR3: CSARTGGRTEAFF
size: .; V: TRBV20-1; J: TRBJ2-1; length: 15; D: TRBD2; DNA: TGCAGTGCTAGACCCTCTAGCGGGGGGGCAAATGAGCAGTTCTTC; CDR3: CSARPSSGGANEQFF
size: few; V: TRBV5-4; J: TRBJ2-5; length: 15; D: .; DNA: TGTGCCAGCAGCTGGGGTAGCGGCTCACAAGAGACCCAGTACTTC; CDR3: CASSWGSGSQETQYF
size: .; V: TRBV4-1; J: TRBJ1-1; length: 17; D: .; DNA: TGCGCCAGCAGCCAAGAACTTTTACAGGGTAGACACACTGAAGCTTTCTTT; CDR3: CASSQELLQGRHTEAFF
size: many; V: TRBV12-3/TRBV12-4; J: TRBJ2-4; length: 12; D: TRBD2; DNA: TGTGCCAGCACCGGGGCGGGAGCCCGGCAGTACTTC; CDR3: CASTGAGARQYF
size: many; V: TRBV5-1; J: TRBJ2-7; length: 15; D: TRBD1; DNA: TGCGCCAGCAGCGCCCGGACAGGGTATAAAGACGAGCAGTACTTC; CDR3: CASSARTGYKDEQYF
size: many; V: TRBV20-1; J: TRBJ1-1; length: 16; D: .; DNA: TGCAGTGCTAGAGACCCTAACAGGGCGGAGAACACTGAAGCTTTCTTT; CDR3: CSARDPNRAENTEAFF
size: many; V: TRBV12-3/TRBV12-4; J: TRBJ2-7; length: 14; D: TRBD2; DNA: TGTGCCAGCAGTAGAGGACTAGACTCCTACGAGCAGTACTTC; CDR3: CASSRGLDSYEQYF
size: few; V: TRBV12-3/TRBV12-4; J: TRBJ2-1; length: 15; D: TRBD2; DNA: TGTGCCAGCAGTTTGGGAGCGGGGTTAAACAATGAGCAGTTCTTC; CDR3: CASSLGAGLNNEQFF
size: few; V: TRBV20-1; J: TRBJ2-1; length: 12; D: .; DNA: TGCAGTGCTAGAGAGTTAAACAATGAGCAGTCCTTC; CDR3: CSARELNNEQSF
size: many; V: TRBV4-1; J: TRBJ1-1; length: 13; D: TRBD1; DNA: TGCGCCAGCAGACGGACAGGGTTCACTGAAGCTTTCTTT; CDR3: CASRRTGFTEAFF
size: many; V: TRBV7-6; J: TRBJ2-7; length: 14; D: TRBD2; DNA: TGTGCCAGCAGCCGGGGACTAGCGGGAGGGCGGCAGTACTTC; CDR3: CASSRGLAGGRQYF
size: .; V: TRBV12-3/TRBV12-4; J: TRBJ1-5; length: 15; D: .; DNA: TGTGCCAGCAGTACCGGACTGAACAGCAATCAGCCCCAGCATTTT; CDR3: CASSTGLNSNQPQHF
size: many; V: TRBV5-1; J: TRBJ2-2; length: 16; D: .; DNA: TGCGCCAGCAGCTTGGATCCTTCCGCGAACACCGGGGAGCTGTTTTTT; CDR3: CASSLDPSANTGELFF
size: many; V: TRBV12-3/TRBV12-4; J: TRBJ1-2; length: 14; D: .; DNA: TGTGCCAGCAGTTTCCAGGGATTTAACTATGGCTACACCTTC; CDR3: CASSFQGFNYGYTF
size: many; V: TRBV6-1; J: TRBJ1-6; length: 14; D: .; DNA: TGTGCCAGCAGCCTAGGGCCTCTTAATTCACCCCTCCACTTT; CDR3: CASSLGPLNSPLHF